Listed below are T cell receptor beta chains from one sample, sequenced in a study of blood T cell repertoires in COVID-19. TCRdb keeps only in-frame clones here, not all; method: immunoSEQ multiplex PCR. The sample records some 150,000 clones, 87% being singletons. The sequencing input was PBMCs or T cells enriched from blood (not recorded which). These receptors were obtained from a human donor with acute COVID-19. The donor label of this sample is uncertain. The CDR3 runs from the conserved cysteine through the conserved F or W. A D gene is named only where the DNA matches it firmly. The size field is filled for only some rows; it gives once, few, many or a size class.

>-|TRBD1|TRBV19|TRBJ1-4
CASRPQGAGEKLFF
TGTGCCAGTAGGCCGCAGGGGGCAGGTGAAAAACTGTTTTTT
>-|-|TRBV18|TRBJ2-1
CASSPLSGGSAYNEQFF
TGTGCCAGCTCACCACTCTCGGGGGGCTCCGCCTACAATGAGCAGTTCTTC
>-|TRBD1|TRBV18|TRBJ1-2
CASSPSRDSAIGYTF
TGTGCCAGCTCACCCTCCCGGGACAGCGCGATTGGCTACACCTTC
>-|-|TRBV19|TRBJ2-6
CASTIALSGANVLTF
TGTGCCAGTACCATAGCCCTCTCTGGGGCCAACGTCCTGACTTTC
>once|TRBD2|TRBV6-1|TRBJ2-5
CASSAIGGRFGETQYF
TGTGCCAGCAGTGCTATCGGGGGGAGGTTCGGGGAGACCCAGTACTTC
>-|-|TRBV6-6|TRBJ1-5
CASSLQGPGQPQHF
TGTGCCAGCAGTCTCCAGGGCCCAGGACAGCCCCAGCATTTT
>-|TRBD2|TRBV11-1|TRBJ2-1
CASSLLAGVGNEQFF
TGTGCCAGCAGCTTACTAGCGGGGGTGGGTAATGAGCAGTTCTTC
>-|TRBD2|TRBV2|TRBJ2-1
CASHGLAGVGEQFF
TGTGCCAGCCATGGACTAGCGGGGGTTGGTGAGCAGTTCTTC
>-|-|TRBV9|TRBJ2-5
CASSETGYRDQETQYF
TGTGCCAGCAGCGAAACGGGCTACAGGGACCAAGAGACCCAGTACTTC
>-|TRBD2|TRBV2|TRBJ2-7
CASRGLAGRSYEQYF
TGTGCCAGCAGAGGGCTAGCGGGTCGCTCCTACGAGCAGTACTTC
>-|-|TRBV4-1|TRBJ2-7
CASSQVRYGYEQYF
TGCGCCAGCAGCCAAGTACGATACGGCTACGAGCAGTACTTC
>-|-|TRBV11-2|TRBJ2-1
CASSQGGARSSYNEQFF
TGTGCCAGCAGCCAAGGGGGGGCTCGTAGCTCCTACAATGAGCAGTTCTTC
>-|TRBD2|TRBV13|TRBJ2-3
CASSLVAGVTDTQYF
TGTGCCAGCAGCTTGGTAGCGGGGGTAACAGATACGCAGTATTTT
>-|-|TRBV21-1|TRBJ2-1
CASSKGRPRDDEQFF
TGTGCCAGCAGCAAAGGGAGGCCTCGCGACGATGAGCAGTTCTTC
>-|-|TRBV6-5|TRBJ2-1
CASSYSDIYNEQFF
TGTGCCAGCAGTTACTCGGACATCTACAATGAGCAGTTCTTC
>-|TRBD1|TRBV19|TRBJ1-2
CASSNQGVTNYGYTF
TGTGCCAGTAGTAACCAGGGGGTAACTAACTATGGCTACACCTTC
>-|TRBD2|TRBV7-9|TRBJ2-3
CASSTGTSGADTQYF
TGTGCCAGCAGCACCGGGACTAGCGGGGCAGATACGCAGTATTTT
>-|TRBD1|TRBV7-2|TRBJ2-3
CASSFQTGGETDTQYF
TGTGCCAGCAGCTTCCAGACAGGGGGCGAAACAGATACGCAGTATTTT
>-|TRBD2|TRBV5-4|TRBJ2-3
CASSSLSGGESDTQYF
TGTGCCAGCAGCTCTCTGTCCGGGGGGGAATCAGATACGCAGTATTTT
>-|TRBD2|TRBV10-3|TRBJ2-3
CAISGMAGGGADTQYF
TGTGCCATCAGTGGAATGGCGGGGGGCGGGGCAGATACGCAGTATTTT
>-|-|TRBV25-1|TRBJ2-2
CASSHTPGQGNTGELFF
TGTGCCAGCAGTCACACACCGGGACAAGGGAACACCGGGGAGCTGTTTTTT
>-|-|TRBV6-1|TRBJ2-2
CASSEARGRRIFNTGELFF
TGTGCCAGCAGTGAAGCGCGGGGCAGGAGGATTTTTAACACCGGGGAGCTGTTTTTT
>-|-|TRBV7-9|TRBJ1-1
CASSLKWGDTEAFF
TGTGCCAGCAGCTTAAAGTGGGGGGACACTGAAGCTTTCTTT
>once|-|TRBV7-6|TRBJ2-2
CASSTETGSGELFF
TGTGCCAGCAGCACCGAGACAGGTTCCGGGGAGCTGTTTTTT
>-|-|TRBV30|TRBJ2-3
CAWTLLTEASTDTQYF
TGTGCCTGGACCCTACTGACAGAAGCTAGCACAGATACGCAGTATTTT